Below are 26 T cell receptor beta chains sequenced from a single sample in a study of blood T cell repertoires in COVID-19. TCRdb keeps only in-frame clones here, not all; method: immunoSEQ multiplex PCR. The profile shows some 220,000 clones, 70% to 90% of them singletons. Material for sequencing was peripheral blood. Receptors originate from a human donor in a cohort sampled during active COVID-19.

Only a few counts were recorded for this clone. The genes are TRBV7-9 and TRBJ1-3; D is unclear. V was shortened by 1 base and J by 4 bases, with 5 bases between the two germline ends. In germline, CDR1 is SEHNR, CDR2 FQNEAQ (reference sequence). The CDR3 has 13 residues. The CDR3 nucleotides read TGTGCCAGCAGCTTAGACTTGGGAAACACCATATATTTT. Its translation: CASSLDLGNTIYF. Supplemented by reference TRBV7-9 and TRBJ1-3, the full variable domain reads DTGVSQNPRHKITKRGQNVTFRCDPISEHNRLYWYRQTLGQGPEFLTYFQNEAQLEKSRLLSDRFSAERPKGSFSTLEIQRTEQGDSAMYLCASSLDLGNTIYFGEGSWLTVV.

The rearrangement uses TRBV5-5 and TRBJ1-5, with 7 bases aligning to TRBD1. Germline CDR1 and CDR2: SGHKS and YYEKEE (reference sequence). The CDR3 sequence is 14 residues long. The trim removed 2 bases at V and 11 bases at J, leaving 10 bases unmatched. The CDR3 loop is CASSFGQAFMAQHF. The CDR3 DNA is TGTGCCAGCAGCTTCGGACAGGCCTTTATGGCCCAGCATTTT. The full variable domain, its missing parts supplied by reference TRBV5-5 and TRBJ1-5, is DAGVTQSPTHLIKTRGQQVTLRCSPISGHKSVSWYQQVLGQGPQFIFQYYEKEERGRGNFPDRFSARQFPNYSSELNVNALLLGDSALYLCASSFGQAFMAQHFGDGTRLSIL.

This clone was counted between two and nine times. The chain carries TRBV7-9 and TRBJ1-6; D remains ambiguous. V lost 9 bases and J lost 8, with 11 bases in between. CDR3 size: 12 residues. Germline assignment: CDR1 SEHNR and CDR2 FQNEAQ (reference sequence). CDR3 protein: CASSKADSPLHF. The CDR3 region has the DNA TGTGCCAGTAGTAAGGCGGATTCACCCCTCCACTTT.

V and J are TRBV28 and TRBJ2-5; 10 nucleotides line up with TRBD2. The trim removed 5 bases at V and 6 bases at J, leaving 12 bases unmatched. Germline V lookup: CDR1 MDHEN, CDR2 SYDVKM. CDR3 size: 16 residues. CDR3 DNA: TGTGCCAGCAGTCTCACCGGGACTAGCGTTCCCAAGACCCAGTACTTC. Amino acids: CASSLTGTSVPKTQYF.

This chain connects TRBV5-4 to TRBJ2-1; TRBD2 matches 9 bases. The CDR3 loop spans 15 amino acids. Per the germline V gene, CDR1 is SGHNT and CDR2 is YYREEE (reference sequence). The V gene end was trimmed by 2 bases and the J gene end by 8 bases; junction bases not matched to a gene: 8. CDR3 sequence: CASSLVAGVVDEQFF. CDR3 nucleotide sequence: TGTGCCAGCAGCTTAGTAGCGGGAGTCGTCGATGAGCAGTTCTTC.

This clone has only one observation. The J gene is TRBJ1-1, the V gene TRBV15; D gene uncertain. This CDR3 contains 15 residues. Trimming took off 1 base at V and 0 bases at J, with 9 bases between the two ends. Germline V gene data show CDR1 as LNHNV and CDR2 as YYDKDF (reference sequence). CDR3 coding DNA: TGTGCCACCAGCAGAGGGCTCGATTTGAACACTGAAGCTTTCTTT. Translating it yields CATSRGLDLNTEAFF.

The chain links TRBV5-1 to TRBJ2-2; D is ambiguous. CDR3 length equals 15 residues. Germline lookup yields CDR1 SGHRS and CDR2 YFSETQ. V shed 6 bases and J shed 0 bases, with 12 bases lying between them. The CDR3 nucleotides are TGCGCCAGCACGCCCCAGACTGCGAACACCGGGGAGCTGTTTTTT. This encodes CASTPQTANTGELFF.

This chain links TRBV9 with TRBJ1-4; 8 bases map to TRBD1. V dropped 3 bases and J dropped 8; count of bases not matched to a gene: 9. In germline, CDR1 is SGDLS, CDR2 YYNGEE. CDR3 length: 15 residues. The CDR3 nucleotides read TGTGCCAGCAGCGCCATTACAGGGGGGGGCGAAAAACTGTTTTTT. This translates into CASSAITGGGEKLFF.

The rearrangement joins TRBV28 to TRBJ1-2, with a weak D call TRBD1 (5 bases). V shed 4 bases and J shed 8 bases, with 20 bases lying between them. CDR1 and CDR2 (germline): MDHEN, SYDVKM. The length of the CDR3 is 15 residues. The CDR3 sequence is CASSSPGGQGEGYTF. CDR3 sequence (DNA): TGTGCCAGCAGTTCCCCGGGCGGCCAGGGTGAGGGCTACACCTTC.

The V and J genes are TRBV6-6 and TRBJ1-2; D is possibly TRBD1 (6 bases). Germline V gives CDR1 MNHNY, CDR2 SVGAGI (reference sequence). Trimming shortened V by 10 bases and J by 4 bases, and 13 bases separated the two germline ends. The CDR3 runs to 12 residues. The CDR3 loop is CATRGGGYGYTF. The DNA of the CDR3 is TGTGCCACCCGTGGGGGCGGCTATGGCTACACCTTC.

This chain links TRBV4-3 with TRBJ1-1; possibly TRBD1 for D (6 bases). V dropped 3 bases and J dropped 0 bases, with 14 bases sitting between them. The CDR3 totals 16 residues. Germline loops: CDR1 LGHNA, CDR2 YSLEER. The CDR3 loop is CASSHFTGNMNTEAFF. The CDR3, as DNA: TGCGCCAGCAGCCATTTCACAGGGAACATGAACACTGAAGCTTTCTTT.

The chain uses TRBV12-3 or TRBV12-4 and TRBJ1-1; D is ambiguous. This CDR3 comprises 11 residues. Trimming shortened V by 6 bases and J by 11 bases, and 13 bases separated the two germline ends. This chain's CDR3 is CASSYSAPAFF. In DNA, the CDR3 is TGTGCCAGCAGCTATAGCGCGCCTGCTTTCTTT.

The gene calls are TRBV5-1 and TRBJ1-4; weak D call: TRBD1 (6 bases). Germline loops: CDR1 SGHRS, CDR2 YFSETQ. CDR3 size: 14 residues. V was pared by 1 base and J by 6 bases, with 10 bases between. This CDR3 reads CASSLSRGYEKLFF. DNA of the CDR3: TGCGCCAGCAGCTTGTCCAGGGGATATGAAAAACTGTTTTTT.

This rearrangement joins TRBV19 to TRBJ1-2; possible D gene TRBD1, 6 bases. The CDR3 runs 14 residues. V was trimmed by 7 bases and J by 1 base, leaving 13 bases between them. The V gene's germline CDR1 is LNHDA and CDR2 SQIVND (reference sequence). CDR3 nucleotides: TGTGCCAGTAACAGGGTCGCCCTTAACTATGGCTACACCTTC. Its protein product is CASNRVALNYGYTF. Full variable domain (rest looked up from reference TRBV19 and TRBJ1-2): DGGITQSPKYLFRKEGQNVTLSCEQNLNHDAMYWYRQDPGQGLRLIYYSQIVNDFQKGDIAEGYSVSREKKESFPLTVTSAQKNPTAFYLCASNRVALNYGYTFGSGTRLTVV.

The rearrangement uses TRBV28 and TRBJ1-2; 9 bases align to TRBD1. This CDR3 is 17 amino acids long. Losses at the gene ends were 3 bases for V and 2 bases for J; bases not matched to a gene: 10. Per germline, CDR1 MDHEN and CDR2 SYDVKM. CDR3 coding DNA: TGTGCCAGCAGTTTCCTTACCCCCGACAGGGGGAACTATGGCTACACCTTC. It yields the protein CASSFLTPDRGNYGYTF.

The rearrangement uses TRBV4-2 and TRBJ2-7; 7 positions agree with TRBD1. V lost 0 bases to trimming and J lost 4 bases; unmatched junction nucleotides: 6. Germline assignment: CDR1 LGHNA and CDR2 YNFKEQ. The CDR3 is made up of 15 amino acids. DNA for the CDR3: TGTGCCAGCAGCCAAGAGCAAACAGGGGATTACGAGCAGTACTTC. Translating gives CASSQEQTGDYEQYF.

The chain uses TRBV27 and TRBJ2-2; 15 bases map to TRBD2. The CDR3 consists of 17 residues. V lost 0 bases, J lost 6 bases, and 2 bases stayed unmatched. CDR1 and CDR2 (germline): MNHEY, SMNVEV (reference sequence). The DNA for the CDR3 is TGTGCCAGCAGTTTATCCGGACTAGCGGGGGGGCCCGGGGAGCTGTTTTTT. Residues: CASSLSGLAGGPGELFF.

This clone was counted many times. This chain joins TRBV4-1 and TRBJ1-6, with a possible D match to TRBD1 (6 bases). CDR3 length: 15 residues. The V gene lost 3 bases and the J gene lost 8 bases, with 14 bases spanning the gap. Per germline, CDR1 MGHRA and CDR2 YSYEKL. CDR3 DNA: TGCGCCAGCAGCCAGGCAGGGGTAGGAGATTCACCCCTCCACTTT. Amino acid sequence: CASSQAGVGDSPLHF.

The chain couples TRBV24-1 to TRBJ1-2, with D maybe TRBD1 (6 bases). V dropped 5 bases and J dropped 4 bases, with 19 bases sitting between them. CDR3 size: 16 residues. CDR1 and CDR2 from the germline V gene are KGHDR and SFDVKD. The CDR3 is CATSGGKRGLGYGYTF. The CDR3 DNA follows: TGTGCCACCAGTGGGGGTAAGCGGGGGCTCGGCTATGGCTACACCTTC.

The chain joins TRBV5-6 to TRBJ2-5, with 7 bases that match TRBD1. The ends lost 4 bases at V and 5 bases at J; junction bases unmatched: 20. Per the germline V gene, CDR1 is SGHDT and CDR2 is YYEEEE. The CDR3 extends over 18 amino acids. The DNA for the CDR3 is TGTGCCAGCAGCCCGACTATCGCCATCCTGGACAGGAAGGAGACCCAGTACTTC. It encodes CASSPTIAILDRKETQYF.

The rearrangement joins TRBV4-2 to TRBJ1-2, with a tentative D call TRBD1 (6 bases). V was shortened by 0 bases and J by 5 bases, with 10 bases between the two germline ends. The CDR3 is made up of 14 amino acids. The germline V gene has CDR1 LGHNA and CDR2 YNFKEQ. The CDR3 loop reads CASSQESGQYGYTF. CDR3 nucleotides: TGTGCCAGCAGCCAAGAATCCGGACAGTATGGCTACACCTTC.

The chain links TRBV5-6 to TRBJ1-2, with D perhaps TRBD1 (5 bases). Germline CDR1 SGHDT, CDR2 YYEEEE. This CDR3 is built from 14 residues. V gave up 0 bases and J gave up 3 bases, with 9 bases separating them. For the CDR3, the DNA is TGTGCCAGCAGCTTGGCTAGGGGCGACTATGGCTACACCTTC. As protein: CASSLARGDYGYTF.

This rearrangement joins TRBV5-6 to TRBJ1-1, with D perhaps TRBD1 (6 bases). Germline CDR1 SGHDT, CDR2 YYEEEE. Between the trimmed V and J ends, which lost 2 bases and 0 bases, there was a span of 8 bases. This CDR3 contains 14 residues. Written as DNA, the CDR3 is TGTGCCAGCAGCTTACAGGGAATGAACACTGAAGCTTTCTTT. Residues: CASSLQGMNTEAFF.

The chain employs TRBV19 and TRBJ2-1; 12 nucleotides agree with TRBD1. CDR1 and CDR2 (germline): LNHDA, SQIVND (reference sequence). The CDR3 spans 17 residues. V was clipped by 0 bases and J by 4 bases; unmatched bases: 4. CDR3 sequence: CASSIDWDRGLYNEQFF. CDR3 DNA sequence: TGTGCCAGTAGTATAGATTGGGACAGGGGGCTGTACAATGAGCAGTTCTTC. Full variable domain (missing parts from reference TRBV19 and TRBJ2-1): DGGITQSPKYLFRKEGQNVTLSCEQNLNHDAMYWYRQDPGQGLRLIYYSQIVNDFQKGDIAEGYSVSREKKESFPLTVTSAQKNPTAFYLCASSIDWDRGLYNEQFFGPGTRLTVL.

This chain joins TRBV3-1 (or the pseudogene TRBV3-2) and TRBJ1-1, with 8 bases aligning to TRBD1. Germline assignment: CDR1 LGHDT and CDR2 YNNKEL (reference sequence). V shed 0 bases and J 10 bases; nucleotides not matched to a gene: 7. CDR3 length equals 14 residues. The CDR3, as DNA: TGTGCCAGCAGCCAAGACTGGCAGGGGGCGGGAGCTTTCTTT. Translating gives CASSQDWQGAGAFF.

CDR3 sequence (DNA): TGTGCCAGCAGCCCCTATGGGGGGAACTATGGCTACACCTTC. Protein product: CASSPYGGNYGYTF. The chain employs TRBV25-1 and TRBJ1-2; D is perhaps TRBD1 (5 bases). Germline lookup yields CDR1 MGHDK and CDR2 SYGVNS. CDR3 length: 14 residues. Trimming shortened V by 6 bases and J by 2 bases, and 13 bases separated the two germline ends.